The sequence of this T cell receptor (beta chain) was determined in a study of cytomegalovirus exposure and HLA in healthy donors. The PCR had 60 Vbeta and 13 Jbeta primers. Using immunoSEQ multiplex PCR, the repertoire was profiled, and TCRdb retains in-frame clones only, with some absent. The sample lists some 140,000 clones; 75% to 85% were seen once. This CDR3 region has 13 residues. The V and J ends lost 4 bases and 5 bases respectively, with 14 bases between them. Germline-derived CDR1 and CDR2 are SQVTM and ANQGSEA. The rearrangement links TRBV29-1 to TRBJ2-5; D is perhaps TRBD1 (6 bases). The TCR sequence derives from a woman aged 40 to 50 in good health and CMV-seropositive. The specimen was PBMCs. The CDR3 is CSVGTGPFETQYF. The CDR3 DNA reads as TGCAGCGTTGGCACAGGGCCTTTCGAGACCCAGTACTTC. The full variable domain, with the rest looked up from reference TRBV29-1 and TRBJ2-5, is SAVISQKPSRDICQRGTSLTIQCQVDSQVTMMFWYRQQPGQSLTLIATANQGSEATYESGFVIDKFPISRPNLTFSTLTVSNMSPEDSSIYLCSVGTGPFETQYFGPGTRLLVL.